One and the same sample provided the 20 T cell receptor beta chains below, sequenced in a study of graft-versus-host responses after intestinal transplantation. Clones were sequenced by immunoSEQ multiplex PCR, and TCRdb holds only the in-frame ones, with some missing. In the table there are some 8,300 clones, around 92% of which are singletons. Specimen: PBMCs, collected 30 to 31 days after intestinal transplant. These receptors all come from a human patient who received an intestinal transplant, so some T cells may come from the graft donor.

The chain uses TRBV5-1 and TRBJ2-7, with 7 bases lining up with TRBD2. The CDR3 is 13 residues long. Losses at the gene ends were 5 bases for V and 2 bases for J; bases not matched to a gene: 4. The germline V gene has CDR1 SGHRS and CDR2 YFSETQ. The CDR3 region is CASSGTTPYEQYF. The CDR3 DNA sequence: TGCGCCAGCAGTGGGACTACCCCCTACGAGCAGTACTTC.

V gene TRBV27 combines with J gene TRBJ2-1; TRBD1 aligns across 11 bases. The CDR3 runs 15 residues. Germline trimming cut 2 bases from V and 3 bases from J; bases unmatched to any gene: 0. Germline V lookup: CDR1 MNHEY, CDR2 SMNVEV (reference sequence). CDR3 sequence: CASSLGTGGYNEQFF. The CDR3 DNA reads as TGTGCCAGCAGTTTAGGGACAGGGGGCTACAATGAGCAGTTCTTC.

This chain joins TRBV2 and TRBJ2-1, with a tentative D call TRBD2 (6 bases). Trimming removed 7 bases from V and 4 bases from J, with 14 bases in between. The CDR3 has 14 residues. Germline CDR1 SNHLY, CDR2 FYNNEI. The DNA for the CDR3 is TGTGCCAGCATCGGGGTGGCGGGGTACAATGAGCAGTTCTTC. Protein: CASIGVAGYNEQFF.

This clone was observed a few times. The CDR3 nucleotides read TGTGCCAGCAGCCAAGCAGGCACTGAAGCTTTCTTT. Protein sequence: CASSQAGTEAFF. This sequence joins TRBV4-2 and TRBJ1-1, with D uncertain. Trimming left V 1 base short and J 4 bases short, with 4 bases between. This CDR3 has 12 amino acids. In germline, CDR1 is LGHNA, CDR2 YNFKEQ.

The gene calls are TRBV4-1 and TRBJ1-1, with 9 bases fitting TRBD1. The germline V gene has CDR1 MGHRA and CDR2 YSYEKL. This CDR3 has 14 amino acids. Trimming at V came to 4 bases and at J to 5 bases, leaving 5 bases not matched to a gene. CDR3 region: CASSPTGGGTEAFF. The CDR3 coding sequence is TGCGCCAGCAGCCCGACAGGGGGTGGGACTGAAGCTTTCTTT.

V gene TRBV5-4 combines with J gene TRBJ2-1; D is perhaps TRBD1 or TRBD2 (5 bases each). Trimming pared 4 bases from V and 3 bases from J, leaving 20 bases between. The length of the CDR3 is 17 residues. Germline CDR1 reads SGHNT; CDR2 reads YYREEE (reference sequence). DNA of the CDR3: TGTGCCAGCAGCCCATCAGCCGGGGCCGAAGACTACAATGAGCAGTTCTTC. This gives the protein CASSPSAGAEDYNEQFF.

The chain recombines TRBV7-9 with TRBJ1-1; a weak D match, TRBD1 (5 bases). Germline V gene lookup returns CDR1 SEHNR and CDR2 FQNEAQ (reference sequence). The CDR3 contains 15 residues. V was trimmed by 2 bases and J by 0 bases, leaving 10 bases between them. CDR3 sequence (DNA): TGTGCCAGCAGCTTACCACGGGGCTTGAACACTGAAGCTTTCTTT. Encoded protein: CASSLPRGLNTEAFF.

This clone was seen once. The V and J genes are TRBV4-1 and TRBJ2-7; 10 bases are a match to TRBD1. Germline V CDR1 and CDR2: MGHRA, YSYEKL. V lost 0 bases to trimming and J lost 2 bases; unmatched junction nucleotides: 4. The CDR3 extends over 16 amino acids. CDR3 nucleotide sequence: TGCGCCAGCAGCCAAGAGTCTGGGACAGGGGCCTACGAGCAGTACTTC. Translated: CASSQESGTGAYEQYF.

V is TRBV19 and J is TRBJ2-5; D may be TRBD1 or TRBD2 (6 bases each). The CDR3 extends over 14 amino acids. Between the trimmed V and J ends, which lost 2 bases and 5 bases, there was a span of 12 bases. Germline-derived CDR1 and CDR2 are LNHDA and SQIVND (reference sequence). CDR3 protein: CASSIWGALETQYF. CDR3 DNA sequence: TGTGCCAGTAGTATATGGGGGGCCCTCGAGACCCAGTACTTC. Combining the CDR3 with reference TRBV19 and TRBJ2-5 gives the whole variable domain DGGITQSPKYLFRKEGQNVTLSCEQNLNHDAMYWYRQDPGQGLRLIYYSQIVNDFQKGDIAEGYSVSREKKESFPLTVTSAQKNPTAFYLCASSIWGALETQYFGPGTRLLVL.

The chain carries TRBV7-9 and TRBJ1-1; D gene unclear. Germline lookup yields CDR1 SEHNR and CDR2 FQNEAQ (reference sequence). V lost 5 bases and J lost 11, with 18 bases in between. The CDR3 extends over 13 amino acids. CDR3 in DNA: TGTGCCAGCAGCCCCCTTGGGTCCCTTATTGCTTTCTTT. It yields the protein CASSPLGSLIAFF.

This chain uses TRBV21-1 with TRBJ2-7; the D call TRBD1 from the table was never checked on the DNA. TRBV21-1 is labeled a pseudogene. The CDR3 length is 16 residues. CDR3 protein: CASSLRGSRGNYEQYF. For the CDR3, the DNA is TGTGCCAGCAGCTTAAGGGGGTCCCGGGGCAACTACGAGCAGTACTTC.

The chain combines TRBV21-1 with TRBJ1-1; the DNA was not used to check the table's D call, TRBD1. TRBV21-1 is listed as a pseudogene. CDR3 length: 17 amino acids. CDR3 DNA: TGTGCCAGCAGCAAAGTAATATTCGCCAGGGCGAACACTGAAGCTTTCTTT. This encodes CASSKVIFARANTEAFF.

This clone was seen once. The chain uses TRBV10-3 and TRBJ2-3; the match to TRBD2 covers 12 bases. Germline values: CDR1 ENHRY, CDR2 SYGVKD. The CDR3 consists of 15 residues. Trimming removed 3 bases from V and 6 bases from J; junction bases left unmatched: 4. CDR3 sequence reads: CAISETSGGYDTQYF. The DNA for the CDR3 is TGTGCCATCAGTGAAACTAGCGGGGGGTATGATACGCAGTATTTT.

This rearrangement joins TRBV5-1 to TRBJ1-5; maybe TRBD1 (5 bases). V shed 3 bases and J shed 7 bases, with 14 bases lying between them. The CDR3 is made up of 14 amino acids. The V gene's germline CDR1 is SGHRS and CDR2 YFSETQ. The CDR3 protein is CASSYGTAGQPQHF. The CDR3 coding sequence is TGCGCCAGCAGCTACGGGACGGCTGGGCAGCCCCAGCATTTT.

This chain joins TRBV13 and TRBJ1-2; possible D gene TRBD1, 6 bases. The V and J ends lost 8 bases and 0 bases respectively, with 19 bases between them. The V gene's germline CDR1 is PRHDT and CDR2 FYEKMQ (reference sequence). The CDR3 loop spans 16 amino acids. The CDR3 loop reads CASFSGVREANYGYTF. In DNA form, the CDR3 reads TGTGCCAGCTTCTCAGGGGTGCGGGAAGCTAACTATGGCTACACCTTC.

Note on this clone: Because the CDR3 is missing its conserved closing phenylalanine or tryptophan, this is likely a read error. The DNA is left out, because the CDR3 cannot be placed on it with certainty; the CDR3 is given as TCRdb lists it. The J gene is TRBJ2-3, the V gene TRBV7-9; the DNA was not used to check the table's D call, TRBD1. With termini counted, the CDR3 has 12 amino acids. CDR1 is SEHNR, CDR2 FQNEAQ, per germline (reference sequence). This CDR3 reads CASSLFIRGQVV.

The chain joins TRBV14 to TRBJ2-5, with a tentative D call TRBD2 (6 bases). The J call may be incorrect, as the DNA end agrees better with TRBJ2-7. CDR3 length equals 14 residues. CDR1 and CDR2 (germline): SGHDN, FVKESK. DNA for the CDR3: TGTGCCAGCAGCCTTTTACCCGGGGGCTACGAGCAGTACTTC. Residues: CASSLLPGGYEQYF.

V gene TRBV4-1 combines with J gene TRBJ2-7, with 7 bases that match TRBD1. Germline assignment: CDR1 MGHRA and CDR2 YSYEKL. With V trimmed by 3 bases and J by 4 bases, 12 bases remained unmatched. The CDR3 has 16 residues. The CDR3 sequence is CASSQVQTGSSYEQYF. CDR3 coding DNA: TGCGCCAGCAGCCAGGTTCAGACAGGGAGTTCGTACGAGCAGTACTTC.

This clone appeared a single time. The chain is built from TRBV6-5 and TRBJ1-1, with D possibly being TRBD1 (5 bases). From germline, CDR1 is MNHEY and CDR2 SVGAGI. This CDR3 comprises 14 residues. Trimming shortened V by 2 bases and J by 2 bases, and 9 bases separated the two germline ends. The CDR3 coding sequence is TGTGCCAGCAGTTACGGAAGGGGAAACACTGAAGCTTTCTTT. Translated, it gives CASSYGRGNTEAFF.

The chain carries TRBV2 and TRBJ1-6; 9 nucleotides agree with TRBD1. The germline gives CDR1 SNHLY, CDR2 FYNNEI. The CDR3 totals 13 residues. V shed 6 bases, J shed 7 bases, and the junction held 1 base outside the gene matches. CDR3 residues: CASRDRGNSPLHF. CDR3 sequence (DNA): TGTGCCAGCAGGGACAGGGGCAATTCACCCCTCCACTTT.